This T cell receptor (beta chain) was identified in a study of read filtering for tumor transcriptome and immune sequencing (dated by TCRdb to the early 2020s). Describing the broader study: The cohort had around 16 male and approximately 15 female patients with a mean age of roughly 66 years, ranging from about 40 to 85. By revised international staging, roughly 8 patients were R-ISS I, some 17 were R-ISS II and over 5 were R-ISS III. Whole-transcriptome libraries were prepared with the TruSeq RNA Access Library Prep Kit after DNase treatment. TCR-region mapped reads per sample ranged from about 4.05 to 11 million with IR-seq versus only roughly 85 to 1273 with RNA-seq. The study compared TCR repertoires from targeted immune repertoire sequencing and bulk whole-transcriptome sequencing run on the same bone marrow samples. A main aim was a read-filtering strategy for immune repertoire data, specifically whether clonotypes supported by a single read should be removed. The paper's findings and limits, for the study overall: In IR-seq, single-read clonotypes were roughly 82% of clonotypes but about 3.5% of total reads; in RNA-seq they were roughly 77% of clonotypes and 35% to 50% of reads. The sorted CD138-negative fraction was not purified T cells but a mixed bone marrow immune population. IR-seq captured clonotypes at much higher depth and more reliably than RNA-seq, and smaller IR-seq throughput sufficed to identify most shared clonotypes. When single-read clonotypes were removed, the proportions of shared clonotypes in IR-seq and RNA-seq correlated more strongly.

Concerning this clonotype: Its antigen is still unknown. One base away lies a much larger clone, so this may be a sequencing read error.

The germline V gene gives CDR1 as MDHEN and CDR2 as SYDVKM. Including the terminal cysteine and phenylalanine, the CDR3 comprises 11 residues. The sequence is cut down to CDR3 DNA, 33 bases in frame from base 1. Each patient had bone marrow sampled at the time of active disease. Ficoll-Hypaque density gradient centrifugation was used to isolate bone marrow mononuclear cells. Myeloma plasma cells were removed and CD138-negative cells were collected by negative selection after labeling with CD138 magnetic microbeads on a MACS separator. The purity of the isolated cells was checked by flow cytometry with CD138 antibodies on an Attune NxT. Total RNA was extracted with TRIzol reagent and quantified with a NanoDrop spectrophotometer. Paired RNA-seq and IR-seq were performed on the CD138-negative bone marrow sample of each patient. TCR libraries were built from approximately 0.4 ug RNA with the Immunoverse kit, using molecular barcoded adaptors covering alpha/delta and beta/gamma chains. TCR library preparation was performed with the same RNA that was used for transcriptome sequencing. Sequencing of the TCR libraries was done on an Illumina HiSeq 4000 with 2 x 150 cycles. The study's own analysis went as follows. With MiXCR, TCR reads were aligned to human V, D, J and C references and assembled into CDR3 clonotypes, with quality filtering and error correction included. Clonotype counts and gene usage diversity were analyzed with the tcR package in R. For inspection of raw mapping reads, RNA-seq reads were mapped by STAR aligner version 2.5.3a onto GRCh37 of the human genome. To test how sequencing depth affects detected clonotypes, IR-seq fastq files were randomly downsampled with Seqtk 1.3. TCRdb reanalyzed the raw reads on its own, using fastp at Q25 for trimming and MiXCR for clone calling, and kept in-frame beta chains. Each record represents a unique CDR3 protein, reported with the most common genes and DNA among its rows. The V and J calls and clone size are TCRdb's, not the authors'. In all, the sample holds more than 45,000 distinct CDR3 sequences, and approximately 13% of those were seen once. Approximately 16% of the sample comes from the top ten.

This sequence uses TRBV28 and TRBJ2-7; the D gene is perhaps TRBD2, from 5 matching bases. Sequences were obtained from a population of CD138-negative cells sorted from bone marrow. The sample's cell subset or site label is to be understood as: bone marrow mononuclear cells depleted of CD138+ plasma/myeloma cells by negative magnetic selection. This TCR was sampled from a donor at least 40 years old with multiple myeloma. Read as DNA, the sequence is TGTGCCAGCAGTTTATCTTGGGAGCGGTACTTC. This yields the protein CASSLSWERYF.